This TCR beta chain was profiled in a study of blood T cell repertoires in COVID-19. Study-wide background: From T cells, B-cell-depleted T cells, or PBMCs came the material, which was cDNA or gDNA.

Germline V gene lookup returns CDR1 KGHSH and CDR2 LQKENI. The V gene lost 6 bases and the J gene lost 9 bases, with 30 bases spanning the gap. The CDR3 consists of 17 residues. In the original processing: The assay estimated nucleated cells by amplifying reference gene primers. Profiled with immunoSEQ multiplex PCR; TCRdb holds only in-frame clones, not every one. The V and J calls and the clone size are those of that table, but D and trimming were determined from the DNA. The sample has 84,000 or so clones, around 74% seen once. The sample was peripheral blood. The V gene is TRBV18, the J gene TRBJ2-7, with a weak D call TRBD2 (6 bases). This sequence was found in a human donor in a cohort sampled during active COVID-19. The CDR3 region is CASSYPRGRGPIVRQYF. CDR3 sequence (DNA): TGTGCCAGCTCCTACCCTCGAGGGCGGGGCCCCATAGTACGGCAGTACTTC. The whole variable domain, filled in from reference TRBV18 and TRBJ2-7, reads NAGVMQNPRHLVRRRGQEARLRCSPMKGHSHVYWYRQLPEEGLKFMVYLQKENIIDESGMPKERFSAEFPKEGPSILRIQQVVRGDSAAYFCASSYPRGRGPIVRQYFGPGTRLTVT.